This T cell receptor (beta chain) was captured by sequencing in a study of identical twins. Study outcomes and limitations: Excess sharing by twins proved weaker in beta out-of-frame sequences.

TCRdb reanalysed the 5' RACE reads using MiXCR and keeps one entry per CDR3 protein. In the table there are 250,000 or so distinct CDR3 sequences, approximately 8.3% of which are singletons. This clonotype appeared a few times. Its antigen is still unknown. V dropped 0 bases and J dropped 5; count of bases not matched to a gene: 6. The CDR3 totals 14 residues. Germline-derived CDR1 and CDR2 are DFQATT and SNEGSKA (reference sequence). These data were likewise used in another study, on yellow fever vaccine responses in identical twins.

The gene calls are TRBV20-1 and TRBJ1-1, with TRBD1 identical over 7 bases. The sequenced material came from CD8+ T cells sorted from blood. The TCR sequence derives from a young woman in good health. In DNA, the CDR3 is TGCAGTGCTAGAGATTTTTTCAGGGGGACTGAAGCTTTCTTT. It encodes CSARDFFRGTEAFF.